The sequence of this TCR beta chain was determined in a study of T-cell memory formation after mild COVID-19. General study findings and limits: Some clones that responded turned up in pre-infection memory, which suggests that cross-reactive memory joined in. Of the contracting clones, CD4+ ones lay mainly in CM and EM, and CD8+ ones in EMRA.

The 5'RACE method, run with constant-segment primers, produced TCR alpha and TCR beta cDNA libraries (carrying sample barcodes and UMIs). TCRdb ran MiXCR on the 5' RACE reads and lists one entry per CDR3 protein. This table has roughly 400,000 distinct CDR3 sequences, 20% to 25% appearing once. This clonotype has more than one count but fewer than ten. What it binds is not known. From germline, CDR1 is SGHRS and CDR2 YFSETQ. The CDR3 consists of 12 residues. The ends lost 2 bases at V and 9 bases at J; junction bases unmatched: 4. This TCR was recovered from an adult woman who had mild COVID-19 (a few samples of this study predate the infection). Cell type and time point are not known. The source material was PBMCs or a T cell subset sorted from them (not recorded which). This chain uses TRBV5-1 with TRBJ1-1, with TRBD1 identical over 7 bases. The CDR3 protein is CASSFWTGKAFF. The DNA for the CDR3 is TGCGCCAGCAGCTTTTGGACAGGAAAAGCTTTCTTT.